This entry lists 30 T cell receptor beta chains sequenced from one sample in a study of blood T cell repertoires in COVID-19. Clones were read by immunoSEQ multiplex PCR, and TCRdb kept only the in-frame ones, dropping some. This sample has under 200,000 clones, with about 85% found just once. Sequences were obtained from peripheral blood. These receptors were obtained from a man in his sixties who had recovered from COVID-19.

There are a few counts of this clone. The chain is built from TRBV2 and TRBJ1-6; D is possibly TRBD1 (6 bases). Germline lookup yields CDR1 SNHLY and CDR2 FYNNEI. V lost 11 bases, J lost 7 bases, and 15 bases lay in between. The CDR3 contains 13 residues. The CDR3 DNA follows: TGTGCCGGTAGCACAAGGGGGAATTCACCCCTCCACTTT. Amino acids: CAGSTRGNSPLHF.

The chain is built from TRBV7-2 and TRBJ2-3, with 8 bases matching TRBD1. The V segment lost 1 base and the J segment 11 bases; nucleotides outside the gene matches: 14. This CDR3 comprises 16 residues. Germline V gene data show CDR1 as SGHTA and CDR2 as FQGNSA. The CDR3 is CASSLVSPGQGAGQYF. CDR3 DNA: TGTGCCAGCAGCTTAGTATCCCCTGGACAGGGAGCTGGGCAGTATTTT.

The chain employs TRBV5-1 and TRBJ2-1, with 13 bases matching TRBD2. V gave up 7 bases and J gave up 8 bases; unmatched junction bases: 6. CDR3 length: 14 amino acids. CDR1 SGHRS and CDR2 YFSETQ come from the germline V gene. CDR3 DNA sequence: TGCGCCAGCGCACTAGCGGGGGGGCACTATGAGCAGTTCTTC. It encodes CASALAGGHYEQFF.

The V call is TRBV30, the J call TRBJ2-7; 9 nucleotides line up with TRBD1. From germline, CDR1 is GTSNPN and CDR2 SVGIG (reference sequence). The CDR3 runs 14 residues. V was pared by 0 bases and J by 5 bases, with 5 bases of the junction left unmatched. The CDR3 DNA is TGTGCCTGGAGTGTAGGGACAGGGATGGACGAGCAGTACTTC. Residues: CAWSVGTGMDEQYF.

The count of this clone is one. The chain employs TRBV19 and TRBJ2-5, with D possibly being TRBD1 (5 bases). Germline V lookup: CDR1 LNHDA, CDR2 SQIVND (reference sequence). This CDR3 is 15 amino acids long. Trimming cost V 0 bases and J 7 bases, with 15 bases left between them. The CDR3 region is CASSIETGPEVTQYF. CDR3 sequence (DNA): TGTGCCAGTAGTATAGAAACAGGACCTGAAGTGACCCAGTACTTC.

The chain has TRBV7-9 and TRBJ2-7, with D perhaps matching TRBD2 (6 bases). The CDR3 is 14 residues long. From germline, CDR1 is SEHNR and CDR2 FQNEAQ (reference sequence). The V end was cut by 4 bases, the J end by 2 bases, with 12 bases between. Written as DNA, the CDR3 is TGTGCCAGCAGCTCGCGCGGGGCGACCTACGAGCAGTACTTC. This gives the protein CASSSRGATYEQYF.

The genes are TRBV19 and TRBJ1-5; D unclear. Trimming removed 3 bases from V and 6 bases from J, with 6 bases in between. The CDR3 consists of 12 residues. CDR1 is LNHDA and CDR2 is SQIVND in the germline V gene (reference sequence). The CDR3 sequence: CASSIMAQPQHF. The CDR3 DNA reads TGTGCCAGTAGTATTATGGCTCAGCCCCAGCATTTT.

This chain uses TRBV4-1 with TRBJ1-5; 9 positions match TRBD1. The germline V gene has CDR1 MGHRA and CDR2 YSYEKL. The CDR3 covers 13 residues. The ends lost 8 bases at V and 4 bases at J; junction bases unmatched: 3. This CDR3 reads CASGGQGNQPQHF. CDR3 bases: TGCGCCAGCGGAGGACAGGGGAATCAGCCCCAGCATTTT.

V gene TRBV18 combines with J gene TRBJ2-5; D call uncertain. The CDR3 loop spans 17 amino acids. V was clipped by 3 bases and J by 7 bases, with 24 bases between them. Germline-derived CDR1 and CDR2 are KGHSH and LQKENI. CDR3 protein: CASSPIARRPELGTQYF. CDR3 sequence (DNA): TGTGCCAGCTCACCTATAGCACGACGGCCTGAACTTGGGACCCAGTACTTC.

The chain recombines TRBV25-1 with TRBJ1-1, with D tentatively TRBD1 (5 bases). V gave up 4 bases and J gave up 4 bases, with 10 bases separating them. The germline gives CDR1 MGHDK, CDR2 SYGVNS. CDR3 length equals 13 residues. CDR3 region: CASSGGVFTEAFF. Here the CDR3 DNA reads TGTGCCAGCAGTGGGGGGGTTTTCACTGAAGCTTTCTTT. Drawing the rest from reference TRBV25-1 and TRBJ1-1, the complete variable domain is EADIYQTPRYLVIGTGKKITLECSQTMGHDKMYWYQQDPGMELHLIHYSYGVNSTEKGDLSSESTVSRIRTEHFPLTLESARPSHTSQYLCASSGGVFTEAFFGQGTRLTVV.

This chain uses TRBV5-8 with TRBJ2-3; 7 bases line up with TRBD2. V lost 4 bases and J lost 6; bases outside the gene matches: 5. CDR3 size: 13 residues. CDR1 and CDR2 from the germline V gene are SGHTS and YDEGEE. For the CDR3, the DNA is TGTGCCAGCAGCCCTTGGGAGGGGGATACGCAGTATTTT. It translates to CASSPWEGDTQYF.

There are a few counts of this clone. The V call is TRBV18, the J call TRBJ2-7; a possible D gene is TRBD1 (6 bases). CDR1 is KGHSH, CDR2 LQKENI, per germline. The CDR3 length is 16 residues. Deletions cut 3 bases from V and 3 bases from J, with 18 bases between. CDR3 region: CASSPGQGYGGYEQYF. DNA of the CDR3: TGTGCCAGCTCACCGGGACAAGGATATGGGGGCTACGAGCAGTACTTC.

J is TRBJ1-6 and V is TRBV19; 7 bases map to TRBD1. Germline loops: CDR1 LNHDA, CDR2 SQIVND (reference sequence). J lost 6 bases, V lost 10 bases, and 9 bases had no gene match. The CDR3 runs 14 residues. This CDR3 is CATSGGVFNSPLHF. For the CDR3, the DNA is TGTGCCACCTCAGGGGGAGTCTTTAATTCACCCCTCCACTTT.

V gene TRBV9 combines with J gene TRBJ1-5; 7 positions match TRBD1. V dropped 2 bases and J dropped 4; count of bases not matched to a gene: 6. The germline V gene has CDR1 SGDLS and CDR2 YYNGEE. CDR3 length equals 15 residues. The CDR3 is CASSVEGGMNQPQHF. In DNA, the CDR3 is TGTGCCAGCAGCGTTGAAGGGGGCATGAATCAGCCCCAGCATTTT.

The table lists this clone with a few counts. The V gene is TRBV11-2, the J gene TRBJ2-7; 9 positions match TRBD1. V trimming: 4 bases; J trimming: 1 base; junction bases outside the gene matches: 2. CDR1 SGHAT and CDR2 FQNNGV come from the germline V gene. The CDR3 has 14 residues. CDR3: CASSYGQGSYEQYF. The CDR3 DNA sequence: TGTGCCAGCAGCTATGGACAGGGGTCCTACGAGCAGTACTTC.

The chain couples TRBV11-2 to TRBJ2-5; 8 nucleotides line up with TRBD1. CDR3 length: 13 amino acids. The trim removed 3 bases at V and 3 bases at J, leaving 0 bases unmatched. Germline CDR1 reads SGHAT; CDR2 reads FQNNGV. DNA for the CDR3: TGTGCCAGCAGCTTGGACAGGGAAGAGACCCAGTACTTC. Protein product: CASSLDREETQYF.

The rearrangement links TRBV2 to TRBJ1-1; D is unresolved. The CDR3 has 13 residues. V lost 5 bases, J lost 3 bases, and 10 bases lay in between. The germline V gene has CDR1 SNHLY and CDR2 FYNNEI. CDR3 residues: CASSPRRDTEAFF. CDR3 nucleotide sequence: TGTGCCAGCAGTCCCAGGCGGGACACTGAAGCTTTCTTT.

The chain couples TRBV7-2 to TRBJ2-7; 7 nucleotides line up with TRBD1. There are 15 residues in the CDR3. Germline lookup yields CDR1 SGHTA and CDR2 FQGNSA. V trimming: 5 bases; J trimming: 4 bases; junction bases outside the gene matches: 11. This CDR3 is CASSQYGTDFYEQYF. CDR3 coding DNA: TGTGCCAGCAGCCAATACGGGACAGATTTTTACGAGCAGTACTTC. Looking up the rest from reference TRBV7-2 and TRBJ2-7 gives the full variable domain: GAGVSQSPSNKVTEKGKDVELRCDPISGHTALYWYRQSLGQGLEFLIYFQGNSAPDKSGLPSDRFSAERTGGSVSTLTIQRTQQEDSAVYLCASSQYGTDFYEQYFGPGTRLTVT.

This chain links TRBV12-3 or TRBV12-4 with TRBJ2-3; a weak D match, TRBD1 (5 bases). With 10 bases removed from V and 0 bases from J, the gap between germline ends came to 11 bases. The CDR3 has 13 residues. The CDR3 region is CATTGSSTDTQYF. The CDR3 DNA is TGTGCCACCACAGGAAGTAGCACAGATACGCAGTATTTT.

The rearrangement links TRBV5-8 to TRBJ2-5; TRBD1 aligns across 10 bases. In germline, CDR1 is SGHTS, CDR2 YDEGEE. The ends lost 4 bases at V and 3 bases at J; junction bases unmatched: 3. This CDR3 has 14 residues. The CDR3 reads CASSRGTGEETQYF. CDR3 nucleotides: TGTGCCAGCAGCCGAGGGACAGGGGAAGAGACCCAGTACTTC.

CDR3 nucleotide sequence: TGTGCCAGCAGCTTGGGACTACGCTATGGCTACACCTTC. Its translation: CASSLGLRYGYTF. This chain links TRBV5-8 with TRBJ1-2; D is ambiguous. CDR3 length: 13 residues. Germline V CDR1 and CDR2: SGHTS, YDEGEE. The ends were cut back, 0 bases at V and 4 bases at J, with 7 bases in the middle. The whole variable domain, filled in from reference TRBV5-8 and TRBJ1-2, reads EAGVTQSPTHLIKTRGQQATLRCSPISGHTSVYWYQQALGLGLQFLLWYDEGEERNRGNFPPRFSGRQFPNYSSELNVNALELEDSALYLCASSLGLRYGYTFGSGTRLTVV.

The chain combines TRBV6-2 or TRBV6-3 with TRBJ1-5; D is ambiguous. The CDR3 extends over 14 amino acids. The V gene's germline CDR1 is MNHEY and CDR2 SVGEGT. Trimming left V 8 bases short and J 6 bases short, with 17 bases between. The CDR3 nucleotides are TGTGCCAGCGGCCCAATAGGAGGGTTTCAGCCCCAGCATTTT. It specifies CASGPIGGFQPQHF.

This clone was counted ten times or more. The J gene is TRBJ2-1, the V gene TRBV19; 10 bases are shared with TRBD2. V was pared by 0 bases and J by 4 bases, with 6 bases of the junction left unmatched. The CDR3 spans 17 residues. Germline CDR1 is LNHDA and CDR2 is SQIVND (reference sequence). DNA for the CDR3: TGTGCCAGTAGTATAGAAGCGGGGGGGTACGTATACAATGAGCAGTTCTTC. Translation: CASSIEAGGYVYNEQFF.

The chain uses TRBV5-1 and TRBJ2-5; TRBD1 matches at 9 bases. Looked up from germline, CDR1 is SGHRS and CDR2 is YFSETQ. V lost 2 bases, J lost 4 bases, and 3 bases stayed unmatched. The CDR3 has 14 amino acids. This CDR3 is CASSFQQGAETQYF. The DNA for the CDR3 is TGCGCCAGCAGCTTCCAACAGGGGGCAGAGACCCAGTACTTC. The whole variable domain, remainder taken from reference TRBV5-1 and TRBJ2-5, is KAGVTQTPRYLIKTRGQQVTLSCSPISGHRSVSWYQQTPGQGLQFLFEYFSETQRNKGNFPGRFSGRQFSNSRSEMNVSTLELGDSALYLCASSFQQGAETQYFGPGTRLLVL.

The chain has TRBV10-3 and TRBJ1-4, with D unclear. Trimming shortened V by 10 bases and J by 0 bases, and 18 bases separated the two germline ends. Per the germline V gene, CDR1 is ENHRY and CDR2 is SYGVKD. This CDR3 region has 16 residues. The CDR3 sequence is CASRSGVRSTNEKLFF. The CDR3 region has the DNA TGTGCCAGCCGGTCGGGAGTTCGGTCAACTAATGAAAAACTGTTTTTT.

Comments on this clone: The sample has other DNA sequences that encode this CDR3 too. The V gene is TRBV4-1, the J gene TRBJ2-2; tentatively, D is TRBD2 (5 bases). This CDR3 is built from 15 residues. The ends were cut back, 1 base at V and 3 bases at J, with 9 bases in the middle. Germline V CDR1 and CDR2: MGHRA, YSYEKL. CDR3 nucleotide sequence: TGCGCCAGCAGCCAAGCGAGGGCGCACACCGGGGAGCTGTTTTTT. This sequence encodes CASSQARAHTGELFF.

This clone is a singleton in its sample. The chain links TRBV9 to TRBJ1-1; 7 bases fit TRBD1. From germline, CDR1 is SGDLS and CDR2 YYNGEE. The CDR3 is 14 amino acids. V lost 4 bases to trimming and J lost 0 bases; unmatched junction nucleotides: 3. This CDR3 is CASSLGQMNTEAFF. The CDR3 DNA reads as TGTGCCAGCAGCCTGGGACAGATGAACACTGAAGCTTTCTTT.

The chain employs TRBV7-9 and TRBJ1-4; D is uncertain. V was shortened by 1 base and J by 0 bases, with 9 bases between the two germline ends. Germline assignment: CDR1 SEHNR and CDR2 FQNEAQ (reference sequence). The CDR3 totals 16 residues. The DNA for the CDR3 is TGTGCCAGCAGCTTAGGTCTAGACCCAACTAATGAAAAACTGTTTTTT. Its protein product is CASSLGLDPTNEKLFF. Variable domain in full (rest from reference TRBV7-9 and TRBJ1-4): DTGVSQNPRHKITKRGQNVTFRCDPISEHNRLYWYRQTLGQGPEFLTYFQNEAQLEKSRLLSDRFSAERPKGSFSTLEIQRTEQGDSAMYLCASSLGLDPTNEKLFFGSGTQLSVL.

The chain recombines TRBV18 with TRBJ2-3, with 10 bases aligning to TRBD1. The CDR3 covers 15 residues. Trimming took 1 base from V and 7 from J; bases not matched to a gene: 5. Germline V gene sequence: CDR1 KGHSH, CDR2 LQKENI. This CDR3 is CASSPQGTGVHTQYF. The CDR3 bases are TGTGCCAGCTCACCACAAGGGACAGGGGTACATACGCAGTATTTT.

The chain has TRBV27 and TRBJ2-1; the match to TRBD1 covers 7 bases. The V gene end was trimmed by 5 bases and the J gene end by 5 bases; junction bases not matched to a gene: 3. Germline V CDR1 and CDR2: MNHEY, SMNVEV (reference sequence). CDR3 size: 13 residues. The CDR3 reads CASSPGTDNEQFF. CDR3 DNA: TGTGCCAGCAGTCCCGGGACAGACAATGAGCAGTTCTTC.